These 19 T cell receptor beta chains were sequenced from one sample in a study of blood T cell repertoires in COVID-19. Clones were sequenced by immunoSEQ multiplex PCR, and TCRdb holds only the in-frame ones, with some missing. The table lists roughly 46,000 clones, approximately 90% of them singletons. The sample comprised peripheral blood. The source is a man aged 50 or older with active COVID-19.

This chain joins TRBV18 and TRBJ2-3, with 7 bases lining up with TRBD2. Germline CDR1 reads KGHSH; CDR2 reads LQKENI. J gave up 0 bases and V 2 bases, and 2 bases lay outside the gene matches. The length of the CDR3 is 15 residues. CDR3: CASSPIAGSTDTQYF. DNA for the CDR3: TGTGCCAGCTCACCAATAGCGGGCAGCACAGATACGCAGTATTTT.

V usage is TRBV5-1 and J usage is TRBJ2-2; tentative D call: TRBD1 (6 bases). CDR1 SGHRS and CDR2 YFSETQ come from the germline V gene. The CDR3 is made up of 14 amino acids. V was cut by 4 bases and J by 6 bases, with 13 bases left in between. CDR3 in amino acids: CASSPPQGPGELFF. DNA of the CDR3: TGCGCCAGCAGCCCCCCACAGGGCCCCGGGGAGCTGTTTTTT.

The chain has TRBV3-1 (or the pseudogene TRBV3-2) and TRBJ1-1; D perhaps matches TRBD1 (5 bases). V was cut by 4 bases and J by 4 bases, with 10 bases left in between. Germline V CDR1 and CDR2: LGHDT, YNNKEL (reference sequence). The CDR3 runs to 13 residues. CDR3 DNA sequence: TGTGCCAGCAGCCTAGAGGGGCTCACTGAAGCTTTCTTT. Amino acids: CASSLEGLTEAFF.

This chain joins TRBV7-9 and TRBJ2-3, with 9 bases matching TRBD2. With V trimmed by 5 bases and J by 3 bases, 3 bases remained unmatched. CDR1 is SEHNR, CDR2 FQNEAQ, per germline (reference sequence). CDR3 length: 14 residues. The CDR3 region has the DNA TGTGCCAGCAGCCCTAGCGGGATGACAGATACGCAGTATTTT. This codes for CASSPSGMTDTQYF.

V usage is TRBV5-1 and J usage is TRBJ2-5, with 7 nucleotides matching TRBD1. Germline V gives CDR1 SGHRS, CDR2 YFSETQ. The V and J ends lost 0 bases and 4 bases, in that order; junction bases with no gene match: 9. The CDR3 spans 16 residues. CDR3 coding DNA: TGCGCCAGCAGCTTGGTGGCTTACAGGGGCCCAGAGACCCAGTACTTC. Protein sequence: CASSLVAYRGPETQYF.

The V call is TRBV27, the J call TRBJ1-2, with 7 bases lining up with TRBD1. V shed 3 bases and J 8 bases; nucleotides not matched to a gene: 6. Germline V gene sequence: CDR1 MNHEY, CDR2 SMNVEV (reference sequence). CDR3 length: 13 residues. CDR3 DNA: TGTGCCAGCAGTTTTAGTCAGGGGGAAGGCTACACCTTC. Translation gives CASSFSQGEGYTF.

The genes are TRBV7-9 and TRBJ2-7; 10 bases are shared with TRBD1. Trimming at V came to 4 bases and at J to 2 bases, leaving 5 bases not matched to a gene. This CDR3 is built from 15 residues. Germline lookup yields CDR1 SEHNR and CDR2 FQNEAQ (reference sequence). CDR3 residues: CASSSTGTGAYEQYF. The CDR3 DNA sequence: TGTGCCAGCAGCTCAACCGGGACAGGGGCCTACGAGCAGTACTTC.

The CDR3 sequence is CASSGTGTNEQYF. The CDR3 DNA follows: TGTGCCAGCAGCGGGACCGGGACTAACGAGCAGTACTTC. The chain employs TRBV5-4 and TRBJ2-7, with 7 positions matching TRBD2. The germline CDR1 and CDR2 sequences are SGHNT and YYREEE (reference sequence). V dropped 4 bases and J dropped 5; count of bases not matched to a gene: 6. The length of the CDR3 is 13 residues.

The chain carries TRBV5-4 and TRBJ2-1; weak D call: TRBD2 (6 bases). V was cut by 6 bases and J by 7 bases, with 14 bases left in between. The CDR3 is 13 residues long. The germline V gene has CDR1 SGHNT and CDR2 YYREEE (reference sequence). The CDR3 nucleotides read TGTGCCAGCACGGGGGAGGTTGGGAATGAGCAGTTCTTC. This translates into CASTGEVGNEQFF.

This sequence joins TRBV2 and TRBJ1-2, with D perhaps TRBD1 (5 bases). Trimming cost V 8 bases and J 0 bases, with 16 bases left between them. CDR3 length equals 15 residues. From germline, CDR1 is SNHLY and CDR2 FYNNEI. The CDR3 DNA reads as TGTGCCAGCGGGGCATTGAGGTCCGCTAACTATGGCTACACCTTC. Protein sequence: CASGALRSANYGYTF. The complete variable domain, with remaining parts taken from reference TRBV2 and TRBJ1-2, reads EPEVTQTPSHQVTQMGQEVILRCVPISNHLYFYWYRQILGQKVEFLVSFYNNEISEKSEIFDDQFSVERPDGSNFTLKIRSTKLEDSAMYFCASGALRSANYGYTFGSGTRLTVV.

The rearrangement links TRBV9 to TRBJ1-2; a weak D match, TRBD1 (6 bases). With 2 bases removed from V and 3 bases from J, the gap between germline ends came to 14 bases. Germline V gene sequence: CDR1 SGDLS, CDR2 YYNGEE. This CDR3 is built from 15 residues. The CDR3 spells CASSVGPQGYYGYTF. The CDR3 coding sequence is TGTGCCAGCAGCGTTGGGCCACAGGGCTACTATGGCTACACCTTC.

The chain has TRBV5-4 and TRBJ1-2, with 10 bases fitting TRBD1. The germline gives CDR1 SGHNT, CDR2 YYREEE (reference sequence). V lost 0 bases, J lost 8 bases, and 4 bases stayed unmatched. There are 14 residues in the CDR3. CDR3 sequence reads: CASSLGDRGWGYTF. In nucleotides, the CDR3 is TGTGCCAGCAGCTTGGGGGACAGGGGATGGGGCTACACCTTC.

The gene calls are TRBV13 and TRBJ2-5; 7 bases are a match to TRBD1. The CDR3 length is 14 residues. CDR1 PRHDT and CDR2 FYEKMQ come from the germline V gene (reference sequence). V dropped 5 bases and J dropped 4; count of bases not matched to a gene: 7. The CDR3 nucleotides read TGTGCCAGCAGCACTACGGCAGGGGGAGAGACCCAGTACTTC. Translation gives CASSTTAGGETQYF. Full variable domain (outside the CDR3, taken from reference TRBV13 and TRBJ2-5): AAGVIQSPRHLIKEKRETATLKCYPIPRHDTVYWYQQGPGQDPQFLISFYEKMQSDKGSIPDRFSAQQFSDYHSELNMSSLELGDSALYFCASSTTAGGETQYFGPGTRLLVL.

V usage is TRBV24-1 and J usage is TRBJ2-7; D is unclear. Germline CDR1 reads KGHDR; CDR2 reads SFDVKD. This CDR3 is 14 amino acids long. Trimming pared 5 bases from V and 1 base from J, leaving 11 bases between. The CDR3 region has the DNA TGTGCCACCAGTGGGCATCTTCAATCCTACGAGCAGTACTTC. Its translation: CATSGHLQSYEQYF.

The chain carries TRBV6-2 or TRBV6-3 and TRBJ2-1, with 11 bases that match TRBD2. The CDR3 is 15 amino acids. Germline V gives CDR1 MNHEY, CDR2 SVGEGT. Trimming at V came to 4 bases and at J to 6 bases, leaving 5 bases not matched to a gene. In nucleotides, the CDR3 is TGTGCCAGCAGTTCTTCCGGGACTAGCGGCAATGAGCAGTTCTTC. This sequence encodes CASSSSGTSGNEQFF.

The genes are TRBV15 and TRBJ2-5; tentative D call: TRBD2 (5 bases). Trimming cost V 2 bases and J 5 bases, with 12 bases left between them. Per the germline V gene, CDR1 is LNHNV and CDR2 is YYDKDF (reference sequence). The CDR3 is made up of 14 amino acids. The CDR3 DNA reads TGTGCCACCAGCAGAAATACCGGCGGGGAGACCCAGTACTTC. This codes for CATSRNTGGETQYF. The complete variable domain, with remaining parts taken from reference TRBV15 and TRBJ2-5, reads DAMVIQNPRYQVTQFGKPVTLSCSQTLNHNVMYWYQQKSSQAPKLLFHYYDKDFNNEADTPDNFQSRRPNTSFCFLDIRSPGLGDTAMYLCATSRNTGGETQYFGPGTRLLVL.

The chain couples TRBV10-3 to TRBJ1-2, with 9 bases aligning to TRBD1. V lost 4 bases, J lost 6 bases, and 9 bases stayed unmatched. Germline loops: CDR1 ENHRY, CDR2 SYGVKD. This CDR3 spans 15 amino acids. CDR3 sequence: CAISAPPGQGNGYTF. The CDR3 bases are TGTGCCATCAGTGCTCCTCCGGGACAGGGTAATGGCTACACCTTC.

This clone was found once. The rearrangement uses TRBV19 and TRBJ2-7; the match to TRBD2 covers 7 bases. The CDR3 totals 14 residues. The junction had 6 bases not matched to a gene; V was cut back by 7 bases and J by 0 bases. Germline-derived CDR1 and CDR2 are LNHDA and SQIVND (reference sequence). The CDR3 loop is CASKGRTSSYEQYF. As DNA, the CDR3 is TGTGCCAGTAAAGGAAGGACTAGCTCCTACGAGCAGTACTTC.

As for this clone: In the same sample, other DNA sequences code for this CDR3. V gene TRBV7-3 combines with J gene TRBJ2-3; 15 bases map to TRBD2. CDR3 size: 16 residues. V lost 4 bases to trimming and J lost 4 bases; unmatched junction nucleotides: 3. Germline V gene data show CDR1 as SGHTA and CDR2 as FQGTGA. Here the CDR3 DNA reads TGTGCCAGCAGCTCCGGACTAGCGGGAGGGCCAGATACGCAGTATTTT. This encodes CASSSGLAGGPDTQYF.